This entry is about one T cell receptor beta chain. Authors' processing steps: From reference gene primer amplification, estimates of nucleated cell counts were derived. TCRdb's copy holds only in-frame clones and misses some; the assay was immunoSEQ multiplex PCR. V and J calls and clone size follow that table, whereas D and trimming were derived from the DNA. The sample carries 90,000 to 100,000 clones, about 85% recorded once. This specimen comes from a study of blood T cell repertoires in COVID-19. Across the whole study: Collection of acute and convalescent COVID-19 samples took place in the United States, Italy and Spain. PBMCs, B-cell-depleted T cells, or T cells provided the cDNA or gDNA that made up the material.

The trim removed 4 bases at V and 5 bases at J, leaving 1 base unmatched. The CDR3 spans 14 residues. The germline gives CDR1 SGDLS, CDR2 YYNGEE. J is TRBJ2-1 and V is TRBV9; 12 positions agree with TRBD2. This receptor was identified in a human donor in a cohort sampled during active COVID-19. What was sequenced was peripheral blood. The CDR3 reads CASSRTSGNNEQFF. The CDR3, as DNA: TGTGCCAGCAGCCGGACTAGCGGGAACAATGAGCAGTTCTTC.